These T cell receptor beta chains were read from a single sample in a study of blood T cell repertoires in COVID-19. Using immunoSEQ multiplex PCR, the repertoire was profiled, and TCRdb retains in-frame clones only, with some absent. The profile covers 120,000 or so clones, with 65% to 85% appearing a single time and around 4.5% taken by the ten largest. Sequenced material: peripheral blood. These receptors were obtained from a woman between 70 and 85 years old with acute or convalescent COVID-19. Each CDR3 is given with its conserved first and last residue. A D gene is named only where the DNA matches it firmly. Rows give clone size only sometimes, using once, few, many, or a class for an expanded clone.

j_call | d_call | v_call | clone_size | cdr3_aa | cdr3_nt
TRBJ2-6 | . | TRBV30 | . | CAWSSPRGSGANVLTF | TGTGCCTGGAGTTCCCCTAGGGGGTCTGGGGCCAACGTCCTGACTTTC
TRBJ1-1 | . | TRBV4-2 | once | CASSQDLQGRTEAFF | TGTGCCAGCAGCCAAGATCTTCAGGGAAGGACTGAAGCTTTCTTT
TRBJ2-1 | TRBD2 | TRBV25-1 | . | CASSALTSGGAYEQFF | TGTGCCAGCAGTGCTCTGACTAGCGGGGGGGCTTATGAGCAGTTCTTC
TRBJ2-5 | . | TRBV10-3 | . | CATAGWEQETQYF | TGTGCCACTGCCGGGTGGGAGCAAGAGACCCAGTACTTC
TRBJ2-1 | . | TRBV19 | . | CASSIQRGYYNEQFF | TGTGCCAGTAGTATTCAAAGGGGATATTACAATGAGCAGTTCTTC
TRBJ1-1 | . | TRBV12-3/TRBV12-4 | . | CASSLRSLEAFF | TGTGCCAGCAGTTTGCGGTCCCTTGAAGCTTTCTTT
TRBJ1-1 | . | TRBV4-3 | few | CASSLTGRPNTEAFF | TGCGCCAGCAGCTTAACAGGTCGCCCGAACACTGAAGCTTTCTTT
TRBJ1-2 | . | TRBV20-1 | few | CSVYDSGGYTF | TGCAGTGTTTACGACAGTGGTGGCTACACCTTC
TRBJ1-1 | . | TRBV5-4 | . | CASRPGHVNTEAFF | TGTGCCAGCAGACCGGGACACGTGAACACTGAAGCTTTCTTT
TRBJ1-1 | TRBD1 | TRBV11-2 | once | CASSPQTGGGGTEAFF | TGTGCCAGCAGCCCGCAGACAGGGGGCGGAGGCACTGAAGCTTTCTTT
TRBJ1-5 | . | TRBV4-1 | . | CASSQDGAASYQPQHF | TGCGCCAGCAGCCAAGATGGGGCGGCCTCCTATCAGCCCCAGCATTTT
TRBJ2-5 | . | TRBV7-2 | . | CASSSLREETQYF | TGTGCCAGCAGCTCTCTGCGGGAAGAGACCCAGTACTTC
TRBJ1-2 | . | TRBV6-5 | . | CASSSGLAGYTF | TGTGCCAGCAGTTCAGGCCTAGCCGGCTACACCTTC
TRBJ1-2 | TRBD1 | TRBV18 | . | CASSQGTARNGYTF | TGTGCCAGCTCACAAGGGACAGCTCGTAATGGCTACACCTTC
TRBJ2-5 | . | TRBV9 | . | CASTPSVNVLETQYF | TGTGCCAGCACTCCTAGTGTCAATGTCTTAGAGACCCAGTACTTC
TRBJ2-2 | . | TRBV3-1/TRBV3-2 | . | CASSQDSPHTGELFF | TGTGCCAGCAGCCAAGATAGTCCGCACACCGGGGAGCTGTTTTTT
TRBJ1-2 | . | TRBV4-3 | . | CASSQDQRSYYGYTF | TGCGCCAGCAGCCAAGATCAACGCAGTTACTATGGCTACACCTTC
TRBJ2-6 | TRBD1 | TRBV19 | . | CASTDRSGANVLTF | TGTGCCAGTACGGACAGGTCCGGGGCCAACGTCCTGACTTTC
TRBJ1-1 | . | TRBV9 | . | CASSVGFGTHTEAFF | TGTGCCAGCAGCGTAGGGTTCGGGACACACACTGAAGCTTTCTTT
TRBJ2-1 | . | TRBV19 | . | CASSIDGWPGNTNEQFF | TGTGCCAGTAGTATAGATGGTTGGCCAGGGAATACGAATGAGCAGTTCTTC
TRBJ1-3 | . | TRBV5-4 | . | CASSLAGGVGSGNTIYF | TGTGCCAGCAGCTTGGCTGGAGGGGTAGGGTCTGGAAACACCATATATTTT
TRBJ1-1 | TRBD1 | TRBV14 | . | CASSQAWTGGVRALGNTEAFF | TGTGCCAGCAGCCAAGCTTGGACAGGGGGTGTGCGCGCCCTGGGGAACACTGAAGCTTTCTTT
TRBJ1-2 | . | TRBV5-6 | . | CASSLGQGNYGYTF | TGTGCCAGCAGCTTGGGGCAGGGTAACTATGGCTACACCTTC
TRBJ1-3 | . | TRBV9 | . | CASSADNSGNTIYF | TGTGCCAGCAGCGCAGACAACTCTGGAAACACCATATATTTT
TRBJ2-3 | TRBD2 | TRBV5-5 | . | CASSLRLAGPTDTQYF | TGTGCCAGCAGCCTTAGACTAGCGGGGCCCACAGATACGCAGTATTTT
TRBJ2-1 | . | TRBV12-3/TRBV12-4 | few | CASRKLGGEFF | TGTGCCAGCAGAAAACTAGGGGGGGAGTTCTTC
TRBJ1-1 | . | TRBV14 | . | CASSLTGGTEAFF | TGTGCCAGCAGCCTAACAGGAGGGACTGAAGCTTTCTTT
TRBJ2-1 | TRBD2 | TRBV10-3 | . | CAISLNSGGNNEQFF | TGTGCCATCAGTTTAAATAGCGGGGGGAACAATGAGCAGTTCTTC
TRBJ1-2 | . | TRBV6-6 | . | CASSYEANYGYTF | TGTGCCAGCAGTTACGAGGCTAACTATGGCTACACCTTC
TRBJ2-3 | TRBD2 | TRBV3-1/TRBV3-2 | . | CASSQVVRAGGPDTQYF | TGTGCCAGCAGCCAAGTTGTAAGAGCGGGGGGGCCAGATACGCAGTATTTT
TRBJ2-1 | TRBD2 | TRBV6-5 | once | CASSPGLSNEQFF | TGTGCCAGCAGTCCGGGACTATCGAATGAGCAGTTCTTC
TRBJ1-5 | TRBD1 | TRBV4-1 | once | CASSQVYPRDRSEQPQHF | TGCGCCAGCAGCCAAGTGTACCCCCGGGACAGGTCTGAACAGCCCCAGCATTTT
TRBJ1-2 | TRBD1 | TRBV7-2 | . | CASSLDYRGDYGYTF | TGTGCCAGCAGCTTGGACTACAGGGGAGACTATGGCTACACCTTC
TRBJ1-1 | . | TRBV5-1 | . | CASSQGGTEAFF | TGCGCCAGCAGCCAAGGGGGTACTGAAGCTTTCTTT
TRBJ1-1 | TRBD1 | TRBV5-8 | . | CASSSLTGVAEAFF | TGTGCCAGCAGCTCTTTGACAGGGGTTGCTGAAGCTTTCTTT
TRBJ1-2 | . | TRBV18 | . | CASSPREGAGYTF | TGTGCCAGCTCACCACGCGAAGGGGCTGGCTACACCTTC
TRBJ1-1 | . | TRBV5-4 | few | CASSLGQVSEAFF | TGTGCCAGCAGCTTGGGACAGGTCTCTGAAGCTTTCTTT
TRBJ1-5 | . | TRBV19 | . | CASSIFVRVGQPQHF | TGTGCCAGTAGTATATTTGTCAGGGTTGGTCAGCCCCAGCATTTT
TRBJ2-5 | . | TRBV4-2 | . | CASSQAGRRSAQYF | TGTGCCAGCAGCCAAGCTGGACGGAGGAGCGCCCAGTACTTC
TRBJ1-2 | TRBD1 | TRBV18 | . | CASSPTGTASNYGYTF | TGTGCCAGCTCACCAACCGGGACAGCTAGTAACTATGGCTACACCTTC
TRBJ1-1 | . | TRBV19 | . | CASNQGMNTEAFF | TGTGCCAGTAATCAGGGCATGAACACTGAAGCTTTCTTT
TRBJ2-5 | TRBD1 | TRBV27 | . | CASSLGQGLQETQYF | TGTGCCAGCAGTTTGGGACAGGGGCTACAAGAGACCCAGTACTTC
TRBJ1-2 | . | TRBV27 | few | CASSLSVHFYGYTF | TGTGCCAGCAGTCTTAGCGTACATTTCTATGGCTACACCTTC
TRBJ1-6 | . | TRBV10-3 | . | CAISGSGNNSPLHF | TGTGCCATCAGTGGATCAGGAAATAATTCACCCCTCCACTTT
TRBJ1-4 | TRBD1 | TRBV10-3 | . | CAISEYGQGNEKLFF | TGTGCCATCAGTGAATATGGACAGGGGAATGAAAAACTGTTTTTT
TRBJ2-3 | TRBD2 | TRBV3-1/TRBV3-2 | . | CASSQDPSGVTDTQYF | TGTGCCAGCAGCCAAGACCCTAGCGGGGTCACAGATACGCAGTATTTT
TRBJ1-1 | . | TRBV2 | . | CASSYLEGGTEAFF | TGTGCCAGCAGTTATCTGGAGGGAGGGACTGAAGCTTTCTTT
TRBJ2-5 | TRBD2 | TRBV11-1 | . | CASSAVGGGASETQYF | TGTGCCAGCAGCGCAGTCGGCGGGGGGGCCAGCGAGACCCAGTACTTC
TRBJ1-1 | TRBD1 | TRBV14 | once | CASSVSTGIPEAFF | TGTGCCAGCAGCGTCTCGACAGGGATACCTGAAGCTTTCTTT
TRBJ1-1 | . | TRBV27 | . | CASSLSRGGLGTEAFF | TGTGCCAGCAGTTTATCGAGGGGGGGTCTGGGGACTGAAGCTTTCTTT
TRBJ2-7 | TRBD1 | TRBV30 | . | CAWSGGDSPNSRSYYEQYF | TGTGCCTGGAGTGGAGGGGACAGCCCGAACAGCCGGTCTTACTACGAGCAGTACTTC